The rows below give T cell receptor beta chains drawn from one sample of a study of T cell responses to AZD1222 COVID-19 vaccine. Generated by immunoSEQ multiplex PCR, the TCRdb table keeps only in-frame clones and is missing some. The repertoire holds about 150,000 clones, with 85% to 90% as singletons. Material: peripheral blood, obtained on day 0 of AZD1222 vaccination. All receptors come from an adult in good health. The CDR3 runs from the conserved cysteine through the conserved F or W. Fields, in order: V gene, CDR3 protein.

>TRBV6-5
CASYPGTGFNQPQHF
>TRBV9
CASSTAGTSGGADTQYF
>TRBV4-1
CASSHPPTRGYTEAFF
>TRBV5-6
CASSQGQVNTEAFF
>TRBV4-2
CASSQGRSETQYF
>TRBV7-3
CASSLGGMDGYTF
>TRBV6-2/TRBV6-3
CASSRDRISPPLHF
>TRBV7-6
CASSQERGYDQPQHF
>TRBV5-6
CASSLRAPSNEKLFF
>TRBV3-1/TRBV3-2
CASSLRSGGAVGELFF
>TRBV5-4
CASSLVASGANVLTF
>TRBV7-7
CASSPGQGASIGELFF
>TRBV27
CASSLRQGHYGYTF
>TRBV5-4
CAQQQRGSGQAYGTEAFF
>TRBV15
CATSREPETQYF
>TRBV4-3
CASSTRTGVNSPLHF
>TRBV7-2
CASRGGPPSGNTIYF
>TRBV6-5
CASTPEGRVGGYTF
>TRBV2
CASMLGGAKNIQYF
>TRBV7-2
CASSLGLNTGELFF
>TRBV7-2
CASSLYEGSSYNSPLHF
>TRBV19
CASSAQAAGGYEQYF
>TRBV5-6
CATSRGRRGGSGGYTF
>TRBV6-5
CASSAPGTYEQYF
>TRBV6-5
CASSQTKGVGTGYTF
>TRBV27
CASSGQLATNEKLFF
>TRBV18
CASSPQQDNFEKLFF
>TRBV18
CASSARTGTSDGNEQFF
>TRBV7-2
CASSFHRRNTEAFF
>TRBV2
CASSLYLSGSTDTQYF